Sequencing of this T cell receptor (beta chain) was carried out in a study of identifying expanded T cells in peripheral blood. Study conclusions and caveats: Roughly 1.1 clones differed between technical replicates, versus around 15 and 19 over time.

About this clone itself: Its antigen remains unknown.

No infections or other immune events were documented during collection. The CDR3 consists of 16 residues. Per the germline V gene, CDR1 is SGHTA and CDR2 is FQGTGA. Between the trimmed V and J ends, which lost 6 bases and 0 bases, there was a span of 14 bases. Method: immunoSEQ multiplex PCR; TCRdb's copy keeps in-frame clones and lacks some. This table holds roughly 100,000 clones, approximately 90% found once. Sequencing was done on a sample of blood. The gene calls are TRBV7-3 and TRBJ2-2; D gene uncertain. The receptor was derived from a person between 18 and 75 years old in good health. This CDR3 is CASRATVTTNTGELFF. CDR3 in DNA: TGTGCCAGCAGAGCTACAGTTACTACGAACACCGGGGAGCTGTTTTTT.